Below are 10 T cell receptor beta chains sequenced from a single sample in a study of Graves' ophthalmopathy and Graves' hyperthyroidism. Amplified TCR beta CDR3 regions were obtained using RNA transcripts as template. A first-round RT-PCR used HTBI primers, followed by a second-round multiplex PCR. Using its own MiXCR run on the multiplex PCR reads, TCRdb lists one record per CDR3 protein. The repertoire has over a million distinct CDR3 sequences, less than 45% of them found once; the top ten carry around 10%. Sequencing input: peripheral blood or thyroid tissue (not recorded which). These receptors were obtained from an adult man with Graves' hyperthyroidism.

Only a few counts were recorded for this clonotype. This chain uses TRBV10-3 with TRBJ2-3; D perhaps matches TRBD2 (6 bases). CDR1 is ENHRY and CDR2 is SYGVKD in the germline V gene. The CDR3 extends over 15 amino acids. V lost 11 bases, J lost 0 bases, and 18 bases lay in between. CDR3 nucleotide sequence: TGTGCCTCCCGGCGCGGCGGGACTAGCACAGATACGCAGTATTTT. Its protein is CASRRGGTSTDTQYF.

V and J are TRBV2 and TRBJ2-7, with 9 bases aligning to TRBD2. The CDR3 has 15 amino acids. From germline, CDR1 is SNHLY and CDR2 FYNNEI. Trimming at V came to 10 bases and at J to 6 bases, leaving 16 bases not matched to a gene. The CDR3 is CAISDSGSGSREQYF. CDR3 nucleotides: TGTGCCATCAGCGACTCAGGTAGCGGGAGCCGCGAGCAGTACTTC.

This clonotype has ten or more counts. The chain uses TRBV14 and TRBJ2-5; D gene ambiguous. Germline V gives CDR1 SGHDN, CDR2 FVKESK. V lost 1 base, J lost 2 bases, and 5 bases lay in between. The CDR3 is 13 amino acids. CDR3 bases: TGTGCCAGCAGCCAAGTGGGGCAAGAGACCCAGTACTTC. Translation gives CASSQVGQETQYF.

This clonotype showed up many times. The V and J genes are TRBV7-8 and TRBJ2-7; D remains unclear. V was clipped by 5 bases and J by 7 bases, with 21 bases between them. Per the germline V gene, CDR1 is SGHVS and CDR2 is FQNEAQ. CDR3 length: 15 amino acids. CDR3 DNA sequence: TGTGCCAGCAGCCCCCAAGGAGTCTCTGTACGAGAGCAGTACTTC. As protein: CASSPQGVSVREQYF.

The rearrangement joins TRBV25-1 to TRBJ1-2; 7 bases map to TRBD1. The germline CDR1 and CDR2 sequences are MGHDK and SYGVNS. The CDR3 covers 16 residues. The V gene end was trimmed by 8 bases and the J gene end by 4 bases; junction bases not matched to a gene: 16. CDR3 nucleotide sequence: TGTGCCAGCTTTGGAACAGGGGCGAGGAAAACCTATGGCTACACCTTC. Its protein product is CASFGTGARKTYGYTF.

The CDR3 loop is CASQLGQGAGGYTF. The CDR3 bases are TGTGCCAGCCAATTAGGACAGGGGGCCGGGGGCTACACCTTC. This chain links TRBV25-1 with TRBJ1-2, with 11 positions matching TRBD1. The V and J ends lost 8 bases and 8 bases, in that order; junction bases with no gene match: 10. The CDR3 loop spans 14 amino acids. The germline gives CDR1 MGHDK, CDR2 SYGVNS.

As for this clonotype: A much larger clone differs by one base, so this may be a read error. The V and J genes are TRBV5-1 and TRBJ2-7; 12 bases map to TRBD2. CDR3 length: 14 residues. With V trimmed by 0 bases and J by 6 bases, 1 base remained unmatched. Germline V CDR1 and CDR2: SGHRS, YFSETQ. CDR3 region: CASSLALAGGEQYF. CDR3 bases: TGCGCCAGCAGCTTGGCACTAGCGGGAGGCGAGCAGTACTTC.

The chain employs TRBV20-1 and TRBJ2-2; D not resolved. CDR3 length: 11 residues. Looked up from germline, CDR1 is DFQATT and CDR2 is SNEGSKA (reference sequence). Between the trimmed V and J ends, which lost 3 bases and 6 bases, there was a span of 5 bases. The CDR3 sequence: CSASDPGELFF. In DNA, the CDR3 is TGCAGTGCTAGCGACCCCGGGGAGCTGTTTTTT.

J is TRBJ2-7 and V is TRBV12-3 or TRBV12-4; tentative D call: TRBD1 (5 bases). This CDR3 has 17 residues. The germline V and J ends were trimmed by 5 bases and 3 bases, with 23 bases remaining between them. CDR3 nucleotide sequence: TGTGCCAGCAGTCCAGATGACCCCCTCAGTAGGGGCTACGAGCAGTACTTC. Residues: CASSPDDPLSRGYEQYF.

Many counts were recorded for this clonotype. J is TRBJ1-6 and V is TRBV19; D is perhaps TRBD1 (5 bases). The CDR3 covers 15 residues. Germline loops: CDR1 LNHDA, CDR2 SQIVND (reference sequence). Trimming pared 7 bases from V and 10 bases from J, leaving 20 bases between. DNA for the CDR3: TGTGCCAGTACTCCCGATCGGACACTGAGCTCACCCCTCCACTTT. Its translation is CASTPDRTLSSPLHF.